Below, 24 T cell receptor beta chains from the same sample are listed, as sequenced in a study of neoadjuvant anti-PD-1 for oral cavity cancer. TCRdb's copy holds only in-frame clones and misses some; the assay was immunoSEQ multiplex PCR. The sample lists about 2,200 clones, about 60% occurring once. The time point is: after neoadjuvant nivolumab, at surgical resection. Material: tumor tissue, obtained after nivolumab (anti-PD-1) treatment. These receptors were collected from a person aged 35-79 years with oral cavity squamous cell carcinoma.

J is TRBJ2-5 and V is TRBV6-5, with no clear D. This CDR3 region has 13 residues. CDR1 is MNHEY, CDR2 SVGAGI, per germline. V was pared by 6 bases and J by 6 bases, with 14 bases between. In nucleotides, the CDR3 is TGTGCCAGCAGCAAAACGGGCGATAAGACCCAGTACTTC. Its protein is CASSKTGDKTQYF.

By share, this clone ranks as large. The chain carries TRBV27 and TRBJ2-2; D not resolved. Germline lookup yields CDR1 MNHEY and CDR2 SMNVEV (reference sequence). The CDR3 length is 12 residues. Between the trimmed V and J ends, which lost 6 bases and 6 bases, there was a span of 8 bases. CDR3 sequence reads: CASSLMAGELFF. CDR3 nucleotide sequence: TGTGCCAGCAGCCTGATGGCCGGGGAGCTGTTTTTT.

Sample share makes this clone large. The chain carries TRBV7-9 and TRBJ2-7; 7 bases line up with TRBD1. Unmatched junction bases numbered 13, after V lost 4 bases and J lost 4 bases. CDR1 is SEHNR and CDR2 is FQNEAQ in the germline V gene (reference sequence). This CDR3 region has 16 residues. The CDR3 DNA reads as TGTGCCAGCAGCTGGGGTCATGAGACAGGGAATTACGAGCAGTACTTC. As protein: CASSWGHETGNYEQYF. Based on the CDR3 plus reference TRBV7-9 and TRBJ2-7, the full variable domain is DTGVSQNPRHKITKRGQNVTFRCDPISEHNRLYWYRQTLGQGPEFLTYFQNEAQLEKSRLLSDRFSAERPKGSFSTLEIQRTEQGDSAMYLCASSWGHETGNYEQYFGPGTRLTVT.

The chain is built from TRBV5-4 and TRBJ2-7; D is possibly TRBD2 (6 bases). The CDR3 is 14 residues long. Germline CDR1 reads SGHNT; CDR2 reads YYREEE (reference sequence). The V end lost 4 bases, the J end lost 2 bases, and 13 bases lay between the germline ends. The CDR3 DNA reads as TGTGCCAGCAGCCCAAGGACTAACGCCTACGAGCAGTACTTC. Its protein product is CASSPRTNAYEQYF.

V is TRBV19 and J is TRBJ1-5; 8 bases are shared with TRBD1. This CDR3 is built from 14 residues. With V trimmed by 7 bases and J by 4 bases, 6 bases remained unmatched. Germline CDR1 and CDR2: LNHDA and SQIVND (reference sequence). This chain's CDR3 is CASTTGGWNQPQHF. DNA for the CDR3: TGTGCCAGTACCACAGGGGGTTGGAATCAGCCCCAGCATTTT.

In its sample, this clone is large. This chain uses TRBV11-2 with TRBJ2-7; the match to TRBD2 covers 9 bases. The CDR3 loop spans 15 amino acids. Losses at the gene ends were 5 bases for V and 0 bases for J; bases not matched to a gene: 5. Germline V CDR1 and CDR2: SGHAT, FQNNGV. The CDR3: CASSRWTSDSYEQYF. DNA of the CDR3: TGTGCCAGCAGCCGGTGGACTAGCGACTCCTACGAGCAGTACTTC.

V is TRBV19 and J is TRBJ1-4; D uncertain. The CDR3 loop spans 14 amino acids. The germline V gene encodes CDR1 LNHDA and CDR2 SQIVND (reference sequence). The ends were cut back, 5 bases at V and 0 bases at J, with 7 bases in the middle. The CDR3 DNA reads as TGTGCCAGTAGTGAGCAGGCAACTAATGAAAAACTGTTTTTT. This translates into CASSEQATNEKLFF.

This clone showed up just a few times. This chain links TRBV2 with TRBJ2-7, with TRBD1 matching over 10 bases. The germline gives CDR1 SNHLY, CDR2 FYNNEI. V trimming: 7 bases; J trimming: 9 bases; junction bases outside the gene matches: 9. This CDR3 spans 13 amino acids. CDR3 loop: CASKGTGEVAQYF. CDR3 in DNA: TGTGCCAGCAAGGGGACAGGGGAAGTAGCGCAGTACTTC. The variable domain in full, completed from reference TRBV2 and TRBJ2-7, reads EPEVTQTPSHQVTQMGQEVILRCVPISNHLYFYWYRQILGQKVEFLVSFYNNEISEKSEIFDDQFSVERPDGSNFTLKIRSTKLEDSAMYFCASKGTGEVAQYFGPGTRLTVT.

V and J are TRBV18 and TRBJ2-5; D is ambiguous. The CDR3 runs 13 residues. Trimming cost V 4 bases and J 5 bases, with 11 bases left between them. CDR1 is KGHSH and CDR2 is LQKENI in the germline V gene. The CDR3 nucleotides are TGTGCCAGCTCACTAACCCCGACGGAGACCCAGTACTTC. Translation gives CASSLTPTETQYF.

Here the CDR3 DNA reads TGTGCCAGCAGCCTCGGGGACTCACTAGGGCAGTTCTTC. Protein: CASSLGDSLGQFF. The J gene is TRBJ2-1, the V gene TRBV7-9; maybe TRBD2 (6 bases). Trimming removed 5 bases from V and 12 bases from J, with 17 bases in between. The germline CDR1 and CDR2 sequences are SEHNR and FQNEAQ (reference sequence). This CDR3 comprises 13 residues.

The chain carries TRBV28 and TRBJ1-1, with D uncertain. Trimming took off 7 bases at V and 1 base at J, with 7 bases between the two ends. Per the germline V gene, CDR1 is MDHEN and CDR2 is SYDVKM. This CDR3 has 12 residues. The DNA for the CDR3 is TGTGCCAGCAATCGACAGAACACTGAAGCTTTCTTT. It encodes CASNRQNTEAFF.

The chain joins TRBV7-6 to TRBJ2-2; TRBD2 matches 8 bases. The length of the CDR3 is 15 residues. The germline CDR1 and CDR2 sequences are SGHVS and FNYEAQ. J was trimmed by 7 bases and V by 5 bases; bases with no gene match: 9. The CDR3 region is CASSPRSGRGGELFF. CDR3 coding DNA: TGTGCCAGCAGCCCCAGGAGCGGGAGAGGCGGGGAGCTGTTTTTT.

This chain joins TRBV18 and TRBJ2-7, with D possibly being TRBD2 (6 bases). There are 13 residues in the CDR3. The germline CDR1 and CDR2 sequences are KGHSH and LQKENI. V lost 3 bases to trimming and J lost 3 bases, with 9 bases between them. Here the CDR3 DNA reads TGTGCCAGCTCACCCGGGACTGGCTACGAGCAGTACTTC. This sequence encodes CASSPGTGYEQYF.

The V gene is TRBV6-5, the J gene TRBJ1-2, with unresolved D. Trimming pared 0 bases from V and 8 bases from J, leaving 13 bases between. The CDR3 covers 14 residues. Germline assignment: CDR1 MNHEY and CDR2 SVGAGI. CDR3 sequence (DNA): TGTGCCAGCAGTTACTCGATAGTTGGGCTAGGCTACACCTTC. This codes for CASSYSIVGLGYTF.

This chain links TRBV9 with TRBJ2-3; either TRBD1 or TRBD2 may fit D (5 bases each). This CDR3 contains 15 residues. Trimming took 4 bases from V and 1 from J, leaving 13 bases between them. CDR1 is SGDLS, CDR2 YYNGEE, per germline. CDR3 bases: TGTGCCAGCAGCACCTGGGACGGAGGCACAGATACGCAGTATTTT. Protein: CASSTWDGGTDTQYF.

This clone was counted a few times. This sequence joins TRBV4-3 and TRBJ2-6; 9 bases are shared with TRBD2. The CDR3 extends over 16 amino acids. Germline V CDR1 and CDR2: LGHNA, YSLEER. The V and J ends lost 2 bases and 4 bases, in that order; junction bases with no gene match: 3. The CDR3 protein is CASSQTAGGGANVLTF. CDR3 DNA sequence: TGCGCCAGCAGCCAAACAGCGGGAGGAGGGGCCAACGTCCTGACTTTC.

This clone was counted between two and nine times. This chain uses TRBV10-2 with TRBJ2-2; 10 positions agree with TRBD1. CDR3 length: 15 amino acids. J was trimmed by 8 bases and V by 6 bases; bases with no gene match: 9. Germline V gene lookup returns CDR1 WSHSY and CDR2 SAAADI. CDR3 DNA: TGCGCCAGCAGACGCGTTGGGACAGGGGAGGGGGAGCTGTTTTTT. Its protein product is CASRRVGTGEGELFF.

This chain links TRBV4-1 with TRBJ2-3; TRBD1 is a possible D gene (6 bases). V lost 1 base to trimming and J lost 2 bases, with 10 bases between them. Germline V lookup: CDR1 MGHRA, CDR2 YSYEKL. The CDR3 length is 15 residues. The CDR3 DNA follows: TGCGCCAGCAGCCAAGGGTGGACAGACACAGATACGCAGTATTTT. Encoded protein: CASSQGWTDTDTQYF.

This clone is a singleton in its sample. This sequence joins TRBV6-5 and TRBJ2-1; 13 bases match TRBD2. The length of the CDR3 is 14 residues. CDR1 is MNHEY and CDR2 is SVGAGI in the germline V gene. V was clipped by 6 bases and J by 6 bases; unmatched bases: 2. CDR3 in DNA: TGTGCCAGCAGGAGGACTAGCGGGAGCAATGAGCAGTTCTTC. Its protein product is CASRRTSGSNEQFF.

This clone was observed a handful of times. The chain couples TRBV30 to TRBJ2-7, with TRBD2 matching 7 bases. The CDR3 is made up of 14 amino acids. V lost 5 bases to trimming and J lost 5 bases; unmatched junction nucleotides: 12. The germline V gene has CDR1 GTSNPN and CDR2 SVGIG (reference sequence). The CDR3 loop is CAWRLRGVSDEQYF. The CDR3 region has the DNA TGTGCCTGGCGCTTACGGGGGGTTAGCGACGAGCAGTACTTC. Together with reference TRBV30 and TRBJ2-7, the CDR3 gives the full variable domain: SQTIHQWPATLVQPVGSPLSLECTVEGTSNPNLYWYRQAAGRGLQLLFYSVGIGQISSEVPQNLSASRPQDRQFILSSKKLLLSDSGFYLCAWRLRGVSDEQYFGPGTRLTVT.

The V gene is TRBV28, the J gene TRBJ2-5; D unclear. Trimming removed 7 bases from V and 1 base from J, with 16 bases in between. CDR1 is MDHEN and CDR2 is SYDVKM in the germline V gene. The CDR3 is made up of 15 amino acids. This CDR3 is CASTRAQLVQETQYF. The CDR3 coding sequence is TGTGCCAGCACTAGGGCACAATTAGTCCAAGAGACCCAGTACTTC.

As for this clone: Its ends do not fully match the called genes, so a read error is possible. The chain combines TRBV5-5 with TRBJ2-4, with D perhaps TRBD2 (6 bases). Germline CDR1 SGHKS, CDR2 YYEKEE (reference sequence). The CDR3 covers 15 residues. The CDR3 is CASTLAGWVGTLQYF. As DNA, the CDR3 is TGTGCCAGCACCTTGGCCGGATGGGTAGGGACTTTGCAGTACTTC. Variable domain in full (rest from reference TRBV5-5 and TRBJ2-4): DAGVTQSPTHLIKTRGQQVTLRCSPISGHKSVSWYQQVLGQGPQFIFQYYEKEERGRGNFPDRFSARQFPNYSSELNVNALLLGDSALYLCASTLAGWVGTLQYFGAGTRLSVL.

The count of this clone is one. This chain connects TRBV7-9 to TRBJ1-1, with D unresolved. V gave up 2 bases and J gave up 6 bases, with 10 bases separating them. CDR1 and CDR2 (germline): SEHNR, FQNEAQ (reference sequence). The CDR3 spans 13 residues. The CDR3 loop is CASSLIGSAEAFF. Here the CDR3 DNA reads TGTGCCAGCAGCTTAATAGGGTCTGCTGAAGCTTTCTTT. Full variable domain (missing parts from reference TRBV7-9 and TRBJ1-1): DTGVSQNPRHKITKRGQNVTFRCDPISEHNRLYWYRQTLGQGPEFLTYFQNEAQLEKSRLLSDRFSAERPKGSFSTLEIQRTEQGDSAMYLCASSLIGSAEAFFGQGTRLTVV.

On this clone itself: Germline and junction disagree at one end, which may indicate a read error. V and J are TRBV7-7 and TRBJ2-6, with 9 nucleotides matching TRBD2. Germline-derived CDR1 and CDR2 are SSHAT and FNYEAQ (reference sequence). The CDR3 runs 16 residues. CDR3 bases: TGCGCCAGCAGCCAAACAGCGGGAGGAGGGGCCAACGTCCTGACTTTC. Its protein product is CASSQTAGGGANVLTF.